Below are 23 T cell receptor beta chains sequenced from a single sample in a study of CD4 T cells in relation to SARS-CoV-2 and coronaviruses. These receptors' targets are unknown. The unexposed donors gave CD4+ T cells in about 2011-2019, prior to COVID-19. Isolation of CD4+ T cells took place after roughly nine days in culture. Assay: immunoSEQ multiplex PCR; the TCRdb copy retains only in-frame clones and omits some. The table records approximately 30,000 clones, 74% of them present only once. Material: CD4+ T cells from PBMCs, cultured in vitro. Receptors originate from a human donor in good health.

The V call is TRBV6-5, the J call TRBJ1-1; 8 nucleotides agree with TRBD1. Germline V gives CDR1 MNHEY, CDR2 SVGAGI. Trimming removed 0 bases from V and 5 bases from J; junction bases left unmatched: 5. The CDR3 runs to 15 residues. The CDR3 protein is CASSYSPGGETEAFF. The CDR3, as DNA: TGTGCCAGCAGTTACTCGCCAGGGGGCGAGACTGAAGCTTTCTTT.

The CDR3: CASSPFSGELFF. For the CDR3, the DNA is TGTGCCAGCAGCCCGTTCTCCGGGGAGCTGTTTTTT. The chain couples TRBV7-2 to TRBJ2-2; D unclear. Trimming shortened V by 5 bases and J by 6 bases, and 7 bases separated the two germline ends. This CDR3 is built from 12 residues. The V gene's germline CDR1 is SGHTA and CDR2 FQGNSA.

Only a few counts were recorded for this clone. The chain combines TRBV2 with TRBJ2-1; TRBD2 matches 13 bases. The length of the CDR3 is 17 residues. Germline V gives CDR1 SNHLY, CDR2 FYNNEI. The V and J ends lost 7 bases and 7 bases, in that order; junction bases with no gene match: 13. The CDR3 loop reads CASTRTSGSGASNEQFF. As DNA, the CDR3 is TGTGCCAGCACTCGGACTAGCGGGAGTGGAGCGAGTAATGAGCAGTTCTTC.

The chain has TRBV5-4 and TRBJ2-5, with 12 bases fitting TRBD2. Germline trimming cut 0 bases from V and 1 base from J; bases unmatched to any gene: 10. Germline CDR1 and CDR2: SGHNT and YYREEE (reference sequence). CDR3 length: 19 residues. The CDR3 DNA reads TGTGCCAGCAGCTTGGGGGGATGGCTAGCGGGAGGGCCCCAAGAGACCCAGTACTTC. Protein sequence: CASSLGGWLAGGPQETQYF. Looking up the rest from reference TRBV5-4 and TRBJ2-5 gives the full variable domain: ETGVTQSPTHLIKTRGQQVTLRCSSQSGHNTVSWYQQALGQGPQFIFQYYREEENGRGNFPPRFSGLQFPNYSSELNVNALELDDSALYLCASSLGGWLAGGPQETQYFGPGTRLLVL.

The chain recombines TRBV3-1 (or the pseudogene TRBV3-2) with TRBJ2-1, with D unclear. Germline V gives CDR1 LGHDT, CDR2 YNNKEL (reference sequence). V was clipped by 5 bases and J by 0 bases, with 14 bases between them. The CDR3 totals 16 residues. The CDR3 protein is CASSEPLRSSYNEQFF. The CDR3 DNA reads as TGTGCCAGCAGCGAACCTCTCCGGAGCTCCTACAATGAGCAGTTCTTC.

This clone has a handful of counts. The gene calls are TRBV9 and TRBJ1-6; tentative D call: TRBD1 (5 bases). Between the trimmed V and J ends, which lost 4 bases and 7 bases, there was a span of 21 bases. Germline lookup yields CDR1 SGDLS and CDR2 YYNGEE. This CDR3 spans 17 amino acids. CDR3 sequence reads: CASSPPGTASGNSPLHF. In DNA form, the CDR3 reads TGTGCCAGCAGCCCCCCGGGGACGGCCTCGGGGAATTCACCCCTCCACTTT.

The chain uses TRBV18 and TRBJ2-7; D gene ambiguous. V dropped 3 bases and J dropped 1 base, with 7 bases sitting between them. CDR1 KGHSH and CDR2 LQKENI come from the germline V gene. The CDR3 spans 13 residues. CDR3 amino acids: CASSPGGSYEQYF. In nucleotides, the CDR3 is TGTGCCAGCTCACCGGGCGGTTCCTACGAGCAGTACTTC.

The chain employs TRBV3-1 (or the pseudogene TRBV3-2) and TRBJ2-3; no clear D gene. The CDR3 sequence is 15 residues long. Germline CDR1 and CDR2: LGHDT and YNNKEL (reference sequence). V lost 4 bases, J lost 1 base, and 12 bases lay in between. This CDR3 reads CASSPTRWGTDTQYF. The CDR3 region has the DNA TGTGCCAGCAGCCCCACCCGGTGGGGCACAGATACGCAGTATTTT.

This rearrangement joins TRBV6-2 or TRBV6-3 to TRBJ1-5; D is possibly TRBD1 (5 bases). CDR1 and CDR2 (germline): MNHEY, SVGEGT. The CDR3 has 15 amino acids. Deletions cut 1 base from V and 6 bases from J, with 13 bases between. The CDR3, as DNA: TGTGCCAGCAGTTACTTTAAGGGGCGCGGTCAGCCCCAGCATTTT. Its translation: CASSYFKGRGQPQHF.

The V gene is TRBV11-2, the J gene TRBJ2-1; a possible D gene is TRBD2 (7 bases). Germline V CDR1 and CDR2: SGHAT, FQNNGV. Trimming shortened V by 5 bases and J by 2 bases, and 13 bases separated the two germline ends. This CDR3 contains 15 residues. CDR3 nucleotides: TGTGCCAGCAGCGGGGGGCGGGGGCCCTACAATGAGCAGTTCTTC. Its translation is CASSGGRGPYNEQFF.

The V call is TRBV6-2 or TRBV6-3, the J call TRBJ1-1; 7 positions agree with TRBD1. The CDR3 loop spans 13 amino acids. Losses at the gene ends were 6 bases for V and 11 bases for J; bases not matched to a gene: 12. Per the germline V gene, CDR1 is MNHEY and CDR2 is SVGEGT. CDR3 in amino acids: CASSHEKTGKAFF. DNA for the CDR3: TGTGCCAGCAGCCACGAAAAGACAGGGAAGGCTTTCTTT.

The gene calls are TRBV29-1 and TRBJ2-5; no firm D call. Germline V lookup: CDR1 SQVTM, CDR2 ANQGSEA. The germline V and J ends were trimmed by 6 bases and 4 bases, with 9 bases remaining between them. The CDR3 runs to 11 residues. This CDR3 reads CSVASAETQYF. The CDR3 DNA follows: TGCAGCGTGGCGTCGGCAGAGACCCAGTACTTC.

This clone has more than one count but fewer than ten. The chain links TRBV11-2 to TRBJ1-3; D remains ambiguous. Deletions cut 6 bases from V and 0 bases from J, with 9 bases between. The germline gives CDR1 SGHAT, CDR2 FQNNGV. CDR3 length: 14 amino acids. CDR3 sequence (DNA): TGTGCCAGCAGGCCAGGAACCTCTGGAAACACCATATATTTT. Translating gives CASRPGTSGNTIYF.

This CDR3 reads CASSDRDGLNEQYF. Here the CDR3 DNA reads TGCGCCAGCAGCGACAGGGACGGACTCAACGAGCAGTACTTC. The chain combines TRBV5-1 with TRBJ2-7; 7 bases agree with TRBD1. The CDR3 runs to 14 residues. V lost 4 bases, J lost 5 bases, and 9 bases stayed unmatched. The germline gives CDR1 SGHRS, CDR2 YFSETQ.

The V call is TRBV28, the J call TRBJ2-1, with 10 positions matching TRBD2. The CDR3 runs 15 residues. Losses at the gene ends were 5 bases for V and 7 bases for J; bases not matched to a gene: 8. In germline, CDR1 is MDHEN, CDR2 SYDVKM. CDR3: CASSIPSGSLNEQFF. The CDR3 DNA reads TGTGCCAGCAGTATTCCTAGCGGGAGCTTAAATGAGCAGTTCTTC.

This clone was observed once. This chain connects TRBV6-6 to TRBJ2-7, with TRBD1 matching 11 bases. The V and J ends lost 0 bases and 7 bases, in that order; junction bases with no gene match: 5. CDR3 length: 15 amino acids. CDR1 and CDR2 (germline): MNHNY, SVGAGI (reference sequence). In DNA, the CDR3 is TGTGCCAGCAGTTACTCCAAGGACAGGGGGCGAGAGCAGTACTTC. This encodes CASSYSKDRGREQYF.

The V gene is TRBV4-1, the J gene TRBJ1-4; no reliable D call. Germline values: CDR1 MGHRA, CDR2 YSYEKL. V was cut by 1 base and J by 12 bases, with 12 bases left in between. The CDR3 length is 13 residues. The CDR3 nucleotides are TGCGCCAGCAGCCAAGCCCATACCGTCGAACTGTTTTTT. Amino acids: CASSQAHTVELFF.

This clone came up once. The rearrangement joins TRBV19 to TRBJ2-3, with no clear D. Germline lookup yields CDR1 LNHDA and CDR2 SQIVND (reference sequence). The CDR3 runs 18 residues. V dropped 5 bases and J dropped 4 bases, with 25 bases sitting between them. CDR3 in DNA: TGTGCCAGTAGTCTCCGGCCCCCAATTGGGTCCTGGGCAGATACGCAGTATTTT. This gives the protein CASSLRPPIGSWADTQYF.

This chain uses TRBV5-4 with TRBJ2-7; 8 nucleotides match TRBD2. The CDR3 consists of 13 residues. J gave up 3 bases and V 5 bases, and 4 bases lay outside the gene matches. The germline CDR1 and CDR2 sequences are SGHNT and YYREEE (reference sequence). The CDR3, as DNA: TGTGCCAGCAGTTTAGCGGGATTCTACGAGCAGTACTTC. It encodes CASSLAGFYEQYF. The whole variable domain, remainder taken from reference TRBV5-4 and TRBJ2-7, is ETGVTQSPTHLIKTRGQQVTLRCSSQSGHNTVSWYQQALGQGPQFIFQYYREEENGRGNFPPRFSGLQFPNYSSELNVNALELDDSALYLCASSLAGFYEQYFGPGTRLTVT.

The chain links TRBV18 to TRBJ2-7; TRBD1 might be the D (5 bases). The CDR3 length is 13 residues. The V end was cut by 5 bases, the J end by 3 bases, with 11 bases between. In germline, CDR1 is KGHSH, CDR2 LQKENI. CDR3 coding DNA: TGTGCCAGCTCATCCTATGACAGCTACGAGCAGTACTTC. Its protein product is CASSSYDSYEQYF.

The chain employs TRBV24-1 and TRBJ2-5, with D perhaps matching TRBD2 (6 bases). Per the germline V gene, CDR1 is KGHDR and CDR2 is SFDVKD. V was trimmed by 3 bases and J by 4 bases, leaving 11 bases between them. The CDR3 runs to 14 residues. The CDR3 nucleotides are TGTGCCACCAGTGATCCCGGGGGTGCAGAGACCCAGTACTTC. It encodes CATSDPGGAETQYF.

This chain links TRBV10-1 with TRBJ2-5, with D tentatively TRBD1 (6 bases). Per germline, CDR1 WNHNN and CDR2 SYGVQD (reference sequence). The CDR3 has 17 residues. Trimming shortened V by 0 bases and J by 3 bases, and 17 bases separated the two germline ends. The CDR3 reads CASSESLKGVGEETQYF. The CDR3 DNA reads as TGCGCCAGCAGTGAGTCGTTAAAGGGGGTGGGGGAAGAGACCCAGTACTTC.

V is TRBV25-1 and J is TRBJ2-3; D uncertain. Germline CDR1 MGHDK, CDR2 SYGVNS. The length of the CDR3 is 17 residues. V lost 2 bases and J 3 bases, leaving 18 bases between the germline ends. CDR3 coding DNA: TGTGCCAGCAGTGAACCCCGAGGTAGGATTGGGACAGATACGCAGTATTTT. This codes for CASSEPRGRIGTDTQYF.